This T cell receptor (beta chain) was identified in a study of identical twins. At least ten counts were recorded for this clonotype. TCRdb reprocessed the 5' RACE reads via MiXCR and lists one record per CDR3 protein. The sample records 500,000 to 650,000 distinct CDR3 sequences, about 7.1% being singletons. Germline V gene data show CDR1 as MDHEN and CDR2 as SYDVKM. Trimming stripped 7 bases from V and 0 bases from J, with 9 bases between. The CDR3 contains 13 residues. These same records also appear under a second study, on yellow fever vaccine responses in identical twins.

This chain links TRBV28 with TRBJ1-1; a weak D match, TRBD1 (6 bases). The source material was PBMCs. This receptor was obtained from a woman under 30 in good health. The CDR3 loop is CASTGQMNTEAFF. DNA of the CDR3: TGTGCCAGCACCGGACAGATGAACACTGAAGCTTTCTTT.